The clone carrying this T cell receptor beta chain was picked up a small number of times. Sequenced by immunoSEQ multiplex PCR; TCRdb stores in-frame clones only, minus some. Of about 52,000 clones in the sample, 90% were seen once. V lost 0 bases, J lost 4 bases, and 8 bases stayed unmatched. Germline CDR1 reads MGHRA; CDR2 reads YSYEKL. There are 19 residues in the CDR3. The record originates from a study of blood T cell repertoires in COVID-19. The overall study: T cells, B-cell-depleted T cells, or PBMCs supplied cDNA or gDNA.

The clonotype originates from a human donor in a cohort sampled during active COVID-19. Input material: peripheral blood. The V call is TRBV4-1, the J call TRBJ2-2; 13 bases map to TRBD2. CDR3 coding DNA: TGCGCCAGCAGCCAAGAATCCGGACTAGCGGGAGCGGGCACCGGGGAGCTGTTTTTT. It yields the protein CASSQESGLAGAGTGELFF.